Below, 7 T cell receptor beta chains from the same sample are listed, as sequenced in a study of OX40 agonist ivuxolimab in advanced cancers. The repertoire was sequenced with immunoSEQ multiplex PCR; TCRdb's copy has only in-frame clones and lacks some. This sample yields fewer than 45,000 clones, of which around 83% are seen a single time; approximately 1.8% belongs to the top ten. Material: CD4+ or CD8+ T cells sorted from blood, obtained in a trial of the OX40 agonist ivuxolimab. Receptor source: an adult with an advanced solid tumor such as melanoma, head and neck, liver or kidney cancer.

J is TRBJ1-2 and V is TRBV27, with D uncertain. This CDR3 has 16 amino acids. Deletions cut 6 bases from V and 4 bases from J, with 21 bases between. Germline CDR1 MNHEY, CDR2 SMNVEV (reference sequence). The DNA for the CDR3 is TGTGCCAGCAGCTCTATGGGTTCGCTCGGAGGCTATGGCTACACCTTC. This gives the protein CASSSMGSLGGYGYTF.

This chain uses TRBV19 with TRBJ2-6; TRBD1 aligns across 9 bases. This CDR3 contains 17 residues. Germline lookup yields CDR1 LNHDA and CDR2 SQIVND (reference sequence). Trimming at V came to 0 bases and at J to 4 bases, leaving 4 bases not matched to a gene. CDR3 DNA sequence: TGTGCCAGTAGTATAGAGTACAGGGGGCGGGGGGCCAACGTCCTGACTTTC. This encodes CASSIEYRGRGANVLTF.

The chain combines TRBV11-2 with TRBJ2-2; D might be TRBD1 (6 bases). Looked up from germline, CDR1 is SGHAT and CDR2 is FQNNGV. CDR3 length equals 16 residues. V lost 5 bases, J lost 1 base, and 14 bases lay in between. CDR3 in amino acids: CASSKSRTENTGELFF. In DNA form, the CDR3 reads TGTGCCAGCAGCAAATCTCGGACAGAGAACACCGGGGAGCTGTTTTTT.

The V call is TRBV5-8, the J call TRBJ1-5, with no clear D. The CDR3 runs to 15 residues. V shed 1 base and J shed 0 bases, with 8 bases lying between them. Germline values: CDR1 SGHTS, CDR2 YDEGEE. CDR3 sequence reads: CASSLPPYSNQPQHF. The DNA for the CDR3 is TGTGCCAGCAGCTTGCCACCTTATAGCAATCAGCCCCAGCATTTT.

The rearrangement uses TRBV6-6 and TRBJ2-7; D ambiguous. Trimming shortened V by 7 bases and J by 2 bases, and 9 bases separated the two germline ends. Per the germline V gene, CDR1 is MNHNY and CDR2 is SVGAGI (reference sequence). This CDR3 spans 12 amino acids. The CDR3 here is CASTPGAYEQYF. CDR3 nucleotides: TGTGCCAGCACCCCAGGAGCCTACGAGCAGTACTTC.

The V and J genes are TRBV6-1 and TRBJ1-5, with 9 positions matching TRBD1. Germline V gene lookup returns CDR1 MNHNS and CDR2 SASEGT. This CDR3 spans 16 amino acids. V lost 0 bases, J lost 7 bases, and 7 bases stayed unmatched. Here the CDR3 reads CASSEAGTGRRQPQHF. CDR3 nucleotides: TGTGCCAGCAGTGAAGCTGGGACAGGGAGGCGGCAGCCCCAGCATTTT.

The chain recombines TRBV29-1 with TRBJ1-1; possibly TRBD1 for D (5 bases). The CDR3 consists of 13 residues. Trimming stripped 4 bases from V and 1 base from J, with 10 bases between. The V gene's germline CDR1 is SQVTM and CDR2 ANQGSEA. CDR3 DNA sequence: TGCAGCGTTGGCCGTGGACAGAACACTGAAGCTTTCTTT. Translating it yields CSVGRGQNTEAFF. Together with reference TRBV29-1 and TRBJ1-1, the CDR3 gives the full variable domain: SAVISQKPSRDICQRGTSLTIQCQVDSQVTMMFWYRQQPGQSLTLIATANQGSEATYESGFVIDKFPISRPNLTFSTLTVSNMSPEDSSIYLCSVGRGQNTEAFFGQGTRLTVV.